This T cell receptor beta chain came from a study of metastatic and nonmetastatic thyroid tumors (TCRdb year 2020). For the wider study: Repertoires were compared across peripheral blood and tumor or nodule tissue samples from malignant and benign thyroid patients.

The investigation overall reported the following: TCR beta diversity was reported as significantly higher in malignant tumors than in benign nodules, in both blood and tumor samples.

About this clone: Its binding antigen is unknown. No clone much larger than this one lies a single base away; base qualities are absent.

Receptors were amplified or captured by PCR. TCRdb shows the sequencer as Illumina HiSeq 4000. High-throughput sequencing was used to profile the CDR3 region of the TCR beta-chain in every patient. Turning to the authors' computational methods: The researchers built a classifier to tell apart papillary thyroid cancer patients with distant metastasis, based on CDR3 differences among clinicopathological groups. To measure repertoire diversity the researchers used the Shannon index, while the Morisita-Horn index served to gauge how similar the tumor and blood repertoires were. TCRdb handled the public reads itself, with Q25 trimming in fastp and clone calling in MiXCR, and kept productive beta chains. The V and J calls reflect TCRdb's pipeline rather than the authors' work. Counted in this sample were about 4,400 clones; roughly a third of them appeared once. More than 35% of the sample goes to the ten largest clones.

The germline V and J ends show losses of 2 bases and 8 bases respectively, and no gene match explains 12 bases of the junction. The CDR3 measures 16 amino acids from cysteine to phenylalanine. Only the CDR3 region is kept as DNA, spanning 48 bases read in frame from base 1. Via the germline V gene (reference sequence), CDR1 is PRHDT and CDR2 FYEKMQ. No treatment had been received by any patient before thyroid surgery. Patient clinical samples collected from about 2011 to 2018 were retrospectively analysed using T-cell receptor beta sequencing. This TCR came from a male donor with papillary thyroid cancer or a benign thyroid nodule (not recorded which). Some clones in this sample may be carry-over from other donors' samples. The sample consisted of adjacent normal tissue. In this chain, TRBV13 is recombined with TRBJ1-2, and 9 bases in between align with TRBD1. This receptor carries the CDR3 CASSLYIGTGLGGYTF. The DNA is as follows: TGTGCCAGCAGCTTATATATTGGGACAGGGCTAGGCGGCTACACCTTC.